This T cell receptor beta chain was recorded in a study of T cells in localized non-small cell lung cancer (TCRdb year 2020). For context, the study as a whole: The study analyzed T cell repertoires of 236 early-stage NSCLC patients, comparing tumors and uninvolved tumor-adjacent lungs. All 240 or so NSCLC patients in the cohort were treatment-naive and had localized lung tumors that were resected. A mean age of approximately 66 years was recorded for the NSCLC patients, of whom 129 were male and 90 to 110 were female.

Spanning cysteine to phenylalanine, the CDR3 consists of 14 amino acids. Only the CDR3 DNA stays, 42 bases, in frame from base 1. CDR1 and CDR2 are drawn from the germline V gene: MGHRA, YSYEKL. A distance of 15 bases separates the germline ends of V and J, which lose 4 bases and 6 bases respectively. Study-wide findings and limitations: Because the study design was exploratory, TCR variables were selected using unadjusted p-values without false-discovery rate correction. Because multi-region tumor sequencing was not done, intratumor heterogeneity could not be ruled out. The highest T cell clonality was observed in uninvolved tumor-adjacent lung, where clonality exceeded that of tumor, suggesting that antigenic responses were more focused in uninvolved tumor-adjacent lung. Higher T cell density in blood was associated with longer overall survival, whereas higher clonality in adjacent lung was associated with shorter survival. A median of about 53 of the top 100 tumor clones were detected in paired uninvolved adjacent lung, and about 29 of these tumor clones were also found among the top 100 clones of the paired uninvolved adjacent lung.

As concerns this clone: Its binding antigen is unknown. Base qualities are missing; no much larger clone stands one base away.

At diagnosis, peripheral blood, uninvolved tumor-adjacent lung and tumor were collected and were preserved as a mix of fresh-frozen and FFPE material. For TCR repertoire profiling, blood samples were analyzed in the form of peripheral blood mononuclear cells. TCR beta CDR3 regions were sequenced from DNA using the immunoSEQ Assay. As for how the authors treated the data: To compute T cell density, TCR beta template counts were normalized to usable DNA, which was estimated by amplifying housekeeping genes. The preseqR package was used to estimate richness by extrapolating to 400,000 templates for PBMC samples and to 120,000 templates for tissue samples. Clonality was taken to be one minus Pielou's evenness. Tissue-enriched TCRs were identified through differential abundance testing performed on productive amino-acid clonotypes, with a minimum total count of 5 and an alpha of 0.1. The Jaccard Index and the Morisita Overlap Index were used to measure how much the repertoires overlapped between compartments. GLIPH grouped TCR beta CDR3s together with public tetramer-defined viral CDR3s, and a viral motif had to include at least three viral sequences and show V-gene enrichment. This is the immuneACCESS table as TCRdb keeps it, with only in-frame sequences that have V and J called. A part of the clones is gone; compared with another copy, unresolved V genes explain less than half, and the rest is unexplained. The V and J calls and clone size were taken over from that table, and D and trimming were inferred from the DNA. The sample profile shows over 15,000 clones; 91% of them were found once. Of the sample, 2.5% to 3% falls within the top ten clones.

Sequencing was performed on peripheral blood, taken before any cancer treatment. The V and J segments used are TRBV4-1 and TRBJ1-2; the D gene is perhaps TRBD1, from 6 matching bases. The TCR was taken from a woman between 40 and 69 years old with stage I lung adenocarcinoma. The DNA sequence follows: TGCGCCAGCAGCCCTATGACAGGATTCGATGGCTACACCTTC. Its coded protein is CASSPMTGFDGYTF.